This T cell receptor (beta chain) came from a study of CD8 T cells in Susac syndrome (dated by TCRdb to the late 2010s). Regarding the research as a whole: Of the Susac syndrome patients who were sequenced, roughly 8 were in clinical remission while roughly six had clinically active disease. At blood withdrawal, Susac syndrome patients were therapy-naive, treated with corticosteroids (with IVIg additionally given to some), or treated with IVIg alone. Whether CD8+ T cell activation and differentiation in Susac syndrome was antigen driven was tested using repertoire sequencing. The clonality of the CD8+ T cell repertoire was compared across some eleven healthy donors, roughly 14 Susac syndrome patients and under 19 multiple sclerosis patients. The study at large found these results: Looking at Susac-specific public clones, the researchers identified under 20 in the total CD8+ repertoire and roughly 5 in the CD8+ TEMRA repertoire. The number of individuals in the TCR sequencing and HLA analysis was acknowledged as relatively small. CD8+ repertoires in Susac syndrome showed clonal expansion, which was highest in CD8+ TEMRA cells and was greater in clinically active patients than in remitting patients.

V is shortened by 6 bases, J by 0 bases, and the region joining them spans 16 bases. The CDR3 goes from the cysteine to the phenylalanine over 15 residues. Left in the record is the CDR3 DNA by itself, 45 bases read in frame from the first base. The germline V gene provides CDR1 SQVTM and CDR2 ANQGSEA. RNA was extracted using the RNeasy kit, and roughly 0.45 to 1 microgram was reverse transcribed with random hexamers. TCR beta CDR3 regions were amplified with the immunoSEQ multiplex PCR assay covering 54 Vbeta and 13 Jbeta segments. Bias from PCR amplification was corrected by using a synthetic template baseline for primer optimization and for computational correction. In the authors' own workflow: Reads were assigned to V, D and J genes according to IMGT and analyzed in immunoSEQ Analyzer, with only productive sequences retained. Clonality was calculated as one minus the Shannon entropy normalized by log2 of the number of productive unique sequences. For each patient and control, public and private clones were evaluated among the 100 most prevalent clones. Clones were defined as Susac-specific if absent from the healthy and MS cohorts, from over a thousand published viral clones and from other ImmuneACCESS disease sequences. TCRdb reprocessing: public reads trimmed at Q25 with fastp, clones called with MiXCR, in-frame beta chains kept. Entries are consolidated by CDR3 protein sequence, retaining the most common genes and DNA. TCRdb, not the original authors, processed these V and J calls. The sample includes some 96,000 distinct CDR3 sequences, with 95% observed a single time. The ten largest account for 0.3% of the sample.

Peripheral blood CD8+ and CD4+ T cells from healthy donors, Susac syndrome patients and multiple sclerosis patients were profiled using high-throughput TCR beta sequencing. Recently defined diagnostic criteria for definite or probable disease were met by the Susac syndrome patients. Bulk CD8+ and CD4+ T cells were purified by magnetic negative isolation, while CD8+ TEMRA cells were enriched using FACS. Blood was drawn into EDTA tubes, processed within 24 hours, and PBMCs were isolated by density gradient centrifugation. PBMCs intended for TCR sequencing were frozen in liquid nitrogen and were later thawed in a 37 degrees C water bath. The sorted or isolated CD4+, CD8+ and CD8+ TEMRA cells reached a purity of at least 90%. On this clonotype itself: What antigen it recognizes has not been identified. No base quality values were provided; no much bigger clone lies one nucleotide off.

The chain was built from TRBV29-1 and TRBJ2-3, with no D gene named confidently. Material: CD8+ T cells from PBMCs. The TCR comes from a human donor with Susac syndrome. The CDR3 reads as follows: CSVGFTGTSTDTQYF. The sequenced DNA: TGCAGCGTCGGGTTTACTGGTACTAGCACAGATACGCAGTATTTT.